A single sample is the source of the 10 T cell receptor beta chains below, sequenced in a study of blood T cell repertoires in COVID-19. Generated by immunoSEQ multiplex PCR, the TCRdb table keeps only in-frame clones and is missing some. The sample includes approximately 160,000 clones, roughly nine tenths seen only once; the top ten take 3.5% to 4.5%. Sequenced: peripheral blood. The receptors stem from a woman between 70 and 85 years old with acute or convalescent COVID-19.

The chain combines TRBV2 with TRBJ2-7, with 11 bases matching TRBD2. V lost 5 bases, J lost 0 bases, and 6 bases stayed unmatched. Looked up from germline, CDR1 is SNHLY and CDR2 is FYNNEI. The CDR3 has 16 amino acids. The CDR3 DNA follows: TGTGCCAGCAGTTGGGGACTAGCGGTTACCTCCTACGAGCAGTACTTC. Translating it yields CASSWGLAVTSYEQYF. The whole variable domain, filled in from reference TRBV2 and TRBJ2-7, reads EPEVTQTPSHQVTQMGQEVILRCVPISNHLYFYWYRQILGQKVEFLVSFYNNEISEKSEIFDDQFSVERPDGSNFTLKIRSTKLEDSAMYFCASSWGLAVTSYEQYFGPGTRLTVT.

This clone was seen a few times. The chain combines TRBV28 with TRBJ1-1, with 7 nucleotides matching TRBD1. Germline-derived CDR1 and CDR2 are MDHEN and SYDVKM. The CDR3 sequence is 15 residues long. The ends lost 6 bases at V and 2 bases at J; junction bases unmatched: 9. CDR3 bases: TGTGCCAGCAGGCAGGGGGGACAACTTAACACTGAAGCTTTCTTT. Translation gives CASRQGGQLNTEAFF.

The chain joins TRBV4-2 to TRBJ2-5, with TRBD2 matching over 9 bases. Germline CDR1 reads LGHNA; CDR2 reads YNFKEQ. V lost 6 bases and J lost 0; bases outside the gene matches: 8. This CDR3 has 16 amino acids. DNA of the CDR3: TGTGCCAGCAGATTGGTAGCGGGGGCAAACCAAGAGACCCAGTACTTC. Its protein is CASRLVAGANQETQYF.

Written as DNA, the CDR3 is TGTGCCAGCAGCATGAACAGGGATACCGGGGAGCTGTTTTTT. Protein: CASSMNRDTGELFF. This chain links TRBV7-2 with TRBJ2-2; D possibly corresponds to TRBD1 (6 bases). The CDR3 contains 14 residues. The germline V gene has CDR1 SGHTA and CDR2 FQGNSA. Trimming cost V 5 bases and J 5 bases, with 12 bases left between them.

The chain carries TRBV5-1 and TRBJ1-2; 7 bases map to TRBD1. The CDR3 totals 15 residues. The V gene end was trimmed by 0 bases and the J gene end by 3 bases; junction bases not matched to a gene: 5. Looked up from germline, CDR1 is SGHRS and CDR2 is YFSETQ. The CDR3 loop is CASSLGDSSYYGYTF. CDR3 DNA sequence: TGCGCCAGCAGCTTGGGGGACAGCTCTTACTATGGCTACACCTTC.

A single count supports this clone. The V gene is TRBV7-2, the J gene TRBJ1-3; TRBD1 agrees at 7 bases. Germline V gene sequence: CDR1 SGHTA, CDR2 FQGNSA. The V segment lost 6 bases and the J segment 7 bases; nucleotides outside the gene matches: 9. The CDR3 runs to 14 residues. The CDR3, as DNA: TGTGCCAGCAGTCCTAATGGACAGGCGAACACCATATATTTT. Encoded protein: CASSPNGQANTIYF.

The CDR3 protein is CASSLGTYSGNTIYF. The CDR3 DNA reads as TGCGCCAGCAGCTTAGGGACTTACTCTGGAAACACCATATATTTT. The chain employs TRBV5-1 and TRBJ1-3, with D tentatively TRBD1 (5 bases). The V end was cut by 2 bases, the J end by 0 bases, with 9 bases between. This CDR3 is built from 15 residues. The germline V gene has CDR1 SGHRS and CDR2 YFSETQ.

The V and J genes are TRBV18 and TRBJ1-2; 7 bases agree with TRBD1. Germline-derived CDR1 and CDR2 are KGHSH and LQKENI. J was trimmed by 5 bases and V by 3 bases; bases with no gene match: 6. The CDR3 sequence is 14 residues long. CDR3 loop: CASSPEGQLYGYTF. Written as DNA, the CDR3 is TGTGCCAGCTCACCGGAGGGACAGCTATATGGCTACACCTTC. Looking up the rest from reference TRBV18 and TRBJ1-2 gives the full variable domain: NAGVMQNPRHLVRRRGQEARLRCSPMKGHSHVYWYRQLPEEGLKFMVYLQKENIIDESGMPKERFSAEFPKEGPSILRIQQVVRGDSAAYFCASSPEGQLYGYTFGSGTRLTVV.

The chain couples TRBV5-6 to TRBJ2-5, with 11 bases matching TRBD2. The CDR3 totals 15 residues. Germline CDR1 reads SGHDT; CDR2 reads YYEEEE. Trimming took 3 bases from V and 1 from J; bases not matched to a gene: 2. CDR3 amino acids: CASSSGTSGQETQYF. The CDR3 DNA is TGTGCCAGCAGCTCCGGGACTAGCGGCCAAGAGACCCAGTACTTC. Full variable domain (rest looked up from reference TRBV5-6 and TRBJ2-5): DAGVTQSPTHLIKTRGQQVTLRCSPKSGHDTVSWYQQALGQGPQFIFQYYEEEERQRGNFPDRFSGHQFPNYSSELNVNALLLGDSALYLCASSSGTSGQETQYFGPGTRLLVL.

The V call is TRBV4-3, the J call TRBJ1-6, with D possibly being TRBD1 (6 bases). Deletions cut 0 bases from V and 16 bases from J, with 19 bases between. The CDR3 is 15 amino acids. CDR1 LGHNA and CDR2 YSLEER come from the germline V gene. The CDR3 DNA is TGCGCCAGCAGCCAAGACGGGGGGGCGATGTCGGCGCTCCACTTT. It encodes CASSQDGGAMSALHF.